This TCR beta chain was captured by sequencing in a study of cytomegalovirus exposure and HLA in healthy donors. When sampled, the donors appeared nominally healthy, though they likely had unrecorded immune exposures. Regarding this clone: Its antigen is undetermined.

Points from the study as a whole: It was in a later analysis that TCR association rates were seen to vary by HLA locus, highest for DRB1 and lowest for HLA-C.

In the PCR, 60 Vbeta and 13 Jbeta primers were used. Using immunoSEQ multiplex PCR, the repertoire was profiled, and TCRdb retains in-frame clones only, with some absent. Here the sample spans roughly 120,000 clones, roughly 9% being singletons. Trimming took off 4 bases at V and 1 base at J, with 26 bases between the two ends. This CDR3 contains 20 residues. Per the germline V gene, CDR1 is MNHNS and CDR2 is SASEGT. This chain connects TRBV6-1 to TRBJ2-1; perhaps TRBD2 as D (5 bases). This sequence originates from a middle-aged woman in good health and CMV-seropositive. Sequenced sample: PBMCs. The CDR3 region has the DNA TGTGCCAGCAGTGTATATAGCGCTAGGGCCCAAGGGAGTTCCTACAATGAGCAGTTCTTC. Its translation is CASSVYSARAQGSSYNEQFF.